This T cell receptor (beta chain) was recovered during a study of T cells in Graves' hyperthyroidism and ophthalmopathy. Stable Graves' hyperthyroidism meant no ophthalmopathy progression within 18 months. Uncontrolled infection, other autoimmune disease, pregnancy or lactation led to exclusion. Notes on the study in general: Blood held most thyroid clonotypes expanded above 0.001 frequency. Ophthalmopathy stood apart from stable hyperthyroidism in a 13 V-J model.

RNA transcripts provided the source from which TCR beta CDR3 regions were amplified. During a first-round RT-PCR of the TCR CDR3, the HTBI primer set was used. TCRdb independently ran MiXCR on the multiplex PCR reads; one entry per CDR3 protein. Here the sample spans some 500,000 distinct CDR3 sequences, roughly an eighth being singletons. Regarding this clonotype: Its target is not known.

This CDR3 has 14 amino acids. The germline V gene has CDR1 SGDLS and CDR2 YYNGEE. Trimming removed 3 bases at V and 7 bases at J, with 11 bases between. The specimen was blood. The receptor was isolated from a young woman with Graves' hyperthyroidism. The V gene is TRBV9, the J gene TRBJ1-6; no firm D call. CDR3 DNA sequence: TGTGCCAGCAGCGCCGGGATTGGAAATTCACCCCTCCACTTT. As protein: CASSAGIGNSPLHF.